These T cell receptor beta chains were read from a single sample in a study of technical replicates of blood from several donors. Assay used: immunoSEQ multiplex PCR; TCRdb lists only in-frame clones, some missing. The table has around 30,000 clones, approximately 94% seen once. The sequenced material came from PBMCs. Receptors were obtained from a human donor in good health. Some clones in this sample may be carry-over from other donors' samples. The CDR3 runs from the conserved cysteine through the conserved F or W. The order of the fields is CDR3 DNA, CDR3 protein, D gene, CDR3 length, clone size, V gene, J gene. The D gene is left open where the match is weak. The size entry is marked missing in some rows and otherwise reads once, few, many or a size class.

TGTGCCAGTAGAGGAACGGGGGGTTCCTATGGCTACACCTTC	CASRGTGGSYGYTF	NA	14	NA	TRBV19	TRBJ1-2
TGCGCCAGCAGCTTAGCGGGGGCCTCCTACGAGCAGTACTTC	CASSLAGASYEQYF	TRBD2	14	NA	TRBV5-1	TRBJ2-7
TGTGCCAGCAGCAAGGACTCCTCCGGCGCCTATGGCTACACCTTC	CASSKDSSGAYGYTF	NA	15	once	TRBV7-2	TRBJ1-2
TGTGCCTGGAGTGTAGCTCCGGGGGGAGGCTACACCTTC	CAWSVAPGGGYTF	NA	13	NA	TRBV30	TRBJ1-2
TGTGCCAGCAGTCAACAGGGGGAGGGCTACGAGCAGTACTTC	CASSQQGEGYEQYF	NA	14	NA	TRBV6-1	TRBJ2-7
TGTGCCAGCAGCTCAGTTCTAGCGGGGGGCACAGATACGCAGTATTTT	CASSSVLAGGTDTQYF	TRBD2	16	NA	TRBV7-8	TRBJ2-3
TGTGCCAGCAGCACAGGGCCTAGCGGGTGGGGAGATACGCAGTATTTT	CASSTGPSGWGDTQYF	TRBD2	16	NA	TRBV5-5	TRBJ2-3
TGTGCCTGGGGGGCCAGGGCAGCCTATAATTCACCCCTCCACTTT	CAWGARAAYNSPLHF	NA	15	NA	TRBV30	TRBJ1-6
TGTGCCAGCAGCTTAGCCGGGACAGCAGGAGAGGGCTACACCTTC	CASSLAGTAGEGYTF	TRBD1	15	NA	TRBV7-6	TRBJ1-2
TGTGCCAGCAGTTTACACAGTATGTTACAGCCCCAGCATTTT	CASSLHSMLQPQHF	NA	14	once	TRBV27	TRBJ1-5
TGCGCCAACCTAAATTATTTACGAGTCCAAGAGACCCAGTACTTC	CANLNYLRVQETQYF	NA	15	NA	TRBV5-1	TRBJ2-5
TGTGCCAGTAGTATAGGACAGGCTTCAACTAATGAAAAACTGTTTTTT	CASSIGQASTNEKLFF	NA	16	NA	TRBV19	TRBJ1-4
TGTGCCAGCAGCCCCGTTCGGGACAGGGGGGAGGGTACGCAGTATTTT	CASSPVRDRGEGTQYF	TRBD1	16	once	TRBV11-2	TRBJ2-3
TGCAGCGTACCTCTCTTGGGAGGGGCGGGAGGCTACACCTTC	CSVPLLGGAGGYTF	NA	14	NA	TRBV29-1	TRBJ1-2